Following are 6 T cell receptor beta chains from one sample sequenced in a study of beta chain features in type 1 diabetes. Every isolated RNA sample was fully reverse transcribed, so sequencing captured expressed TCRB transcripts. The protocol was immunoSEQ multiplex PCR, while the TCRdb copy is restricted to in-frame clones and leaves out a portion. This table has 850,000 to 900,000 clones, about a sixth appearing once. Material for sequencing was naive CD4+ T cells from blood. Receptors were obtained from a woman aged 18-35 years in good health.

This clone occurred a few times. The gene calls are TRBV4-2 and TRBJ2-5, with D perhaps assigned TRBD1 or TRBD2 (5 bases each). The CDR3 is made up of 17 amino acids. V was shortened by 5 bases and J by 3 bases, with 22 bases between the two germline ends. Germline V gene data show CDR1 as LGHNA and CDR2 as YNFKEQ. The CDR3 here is CASSKGAASGTKETQYF. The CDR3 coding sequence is TGTGCCAGCAGCAAAGGGGCAGCGTCGGGGACGAAAGAGACCCAGTACTTC.

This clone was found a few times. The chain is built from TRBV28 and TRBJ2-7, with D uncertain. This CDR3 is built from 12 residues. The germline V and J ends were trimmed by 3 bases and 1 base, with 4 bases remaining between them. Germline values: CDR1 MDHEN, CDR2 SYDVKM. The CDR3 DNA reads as TGTGCCAGCAGTTTTTATTCCTACGAGCAGTACTTC. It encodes CASSFYSYEQYF.

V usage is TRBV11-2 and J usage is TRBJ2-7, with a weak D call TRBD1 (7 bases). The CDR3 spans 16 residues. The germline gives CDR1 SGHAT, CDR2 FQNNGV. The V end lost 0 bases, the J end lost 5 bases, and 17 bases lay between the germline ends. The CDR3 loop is CASSLDLNGRGDEQYF. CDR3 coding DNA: TGTGCCAGCAGCTTAGATCTAAATGGCAGGGGGGACGAGCAGTACTTC.

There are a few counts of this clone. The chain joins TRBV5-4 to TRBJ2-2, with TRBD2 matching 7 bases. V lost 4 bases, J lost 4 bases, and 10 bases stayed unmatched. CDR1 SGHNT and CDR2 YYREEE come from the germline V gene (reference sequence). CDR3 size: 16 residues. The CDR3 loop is CASSRGKRDGTGELFF. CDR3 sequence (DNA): TGTGCCAGCAGCCGAGGAAAGCGGGACGGCACCGGGGAGCTGTTTTTT.

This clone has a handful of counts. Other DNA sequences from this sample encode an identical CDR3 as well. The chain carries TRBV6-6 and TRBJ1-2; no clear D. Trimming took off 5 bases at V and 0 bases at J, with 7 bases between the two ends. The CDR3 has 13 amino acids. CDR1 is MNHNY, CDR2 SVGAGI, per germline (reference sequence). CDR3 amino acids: CASSAGTNYGYTF. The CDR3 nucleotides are TGTGCCAGCAGTGCCGGCACTAACTATGGCTACACCTTC.

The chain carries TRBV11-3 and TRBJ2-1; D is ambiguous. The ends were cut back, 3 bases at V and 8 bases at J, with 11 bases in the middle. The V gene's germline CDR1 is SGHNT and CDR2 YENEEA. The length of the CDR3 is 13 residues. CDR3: CASSLTRRDEQFF. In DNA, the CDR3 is TGTGCCAGCAGCTTGACAAGACGCGATGAGCAGTTCTTC. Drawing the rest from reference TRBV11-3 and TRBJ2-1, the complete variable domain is EAGVVQSPRYKIIEKKQPVAFWCNPISGHNTLYWYLQNLGQGPELLIRYENEEAVDDSQLPKDRFSAERLKGVDSTLKIQPAELGDSAVYLCASSLTRRDEQFFGPGTRLTVL.